The source of this T cell receptor beta chain is a study of vaccination effects on CD4 cells after COVID-19 (dated 2022 in TCRdb). As for the study more broadly: Post-vaccine samples across the study were collected a median of 72 days after the second dose, with a range of 14 to 241. Cultures from other donors in the study were sequenced using the Oncomine TCR Beta short-read assay on an Illumina iSeq 100. The study compared SARS-CoV-2 spike-specific CD4+ TCR repertoires before and after mRNA vaccination in COVID-19 convalescent patients and infection-naive vaccine recipients. A total of 10 COVID-19 convalescent patients and a handful of SARS-CoV-2-naive healthy vaccine recipients were included in the full study. Study-wide conclusions, independent of this receptor: Among healthy vaccine recipients, nearly all vaccine-induced clones were SARS-CoV-2 mono-reactive, and just 1 of 255 was cross-reactive with common cold coronaviruses. Both infection-induced and vaccine-induced clones contracted markedly at late post-vaccination timepoints, which is consistent with waning T cell responses. The study was limited by a small number of convalescent patients and lacked early post-infection timepoints.

In the ViraFEST assay, PBMC were stimulated with viral peptide pools, and antigen-specific CD4+ T cell clonotypes were then identified by expansion using TCR sequencing. After more than nine days of culture, CD4+ T cells were isolated with the EasySep CD4+ T cell isolation kit. Participants received two doses of either the BNT162b2 or the mRNA-1273 mRNA SARS-CoV-2 vaccine. The absence of prior SARS-CoV-2 infection in healthy vaccine recipients was confirmed by negative nucleocapsid antibodies before and after vaccination. Each well held two million PBMC cultured in IMDM containing approximately 5% human AB serum, 9 to 10 IU/ml IL-2 and gentamicin, along with 8 to 10 ug/ml peptides. On days 3 and 7, half of the culture medium was replaced with fresh IL-2-containing medium. Unless otherwise noted, each peptide stimulation condition was cultured in triplicate wells. Using Ficoll-Paque Plus gradient centrifugation, PBMC were separated from whole blood and then either used fresh or cryopreserved at -140C. The overlapping peptide pools covered the spike proteins of SARS-CoV-2 and of the common cold coronaviruses HCoV-NL63, HCoV-OC43 and HCoV-229E. The QIAamp micro DNA kit was used to extract genomic DNA from the cultured CD4+ T cells.

Notes on this clone: The target of this receptor is not known. Per-base qualities were not stored, and no clone one base away is much larger.

Libraries came from the immunoSEQ multiplex PCR assay. DNA from the cultured and isolated CD4+ T cells underwent TCR beta CDR3 sequencing. The paper's data handling went like this. The analysis removed non-productive TCR sequences, trimmed reads to the CDR3 region, and retained only CDR3s that were 7 or more amino acids long. The MANAFEST web app was used to identify antigen-specific clonotypes by comparing expansion in peptide wells with expansion in reference cultures. To be called positive, a clone needed expansion at FDR<0.05 compared with the reference and with all other wells, an odds ratio greater than 5, and a frequency greater than 0.1% in two replicate wells. A clonotype was defined as cross-reactive if the clonotype was significantly expanded both in SARS-CoV-2 spike wells and in at least one common cold coronavirus spike condition. CDR3 similarity was assessed by Levenshtein distance with the stringdist R package, and unrooted trees were built with ape in R 3.6.1. TCRdb took over this immuneACCESS table, retaining in-frame rearrangements with V and J assigned. Such tables are incomplete; in checked studies, under half of the missing clones stem from an unresolved V gene, and the remainder is unexplained. V, J and clone size are those of that table, while D and trimming were read from the DNA. This sample is represented by some 15,000 clones; roughly 70% of them were singletons. Approximately 25% of the sample belongs to the ten largest clones.

CDR1 is given as LGHNT and CDR2 as FRNRAP, both from the germline V gene. V was cut back by 5 bases and J by 5 bases, leaving a gap of 10 bases between them. The CDR3 measures 13 amino acids from cysteine to phenylalanine. Kept here is only the CDR3 DNA, which spans 39 bases and is read in frame from base 1. Sequencing was performed on CD4+ T cells from PBMCs cultured with HCoV-NL63 spike peptides, taken after COVID-19 vaccination. What the cell subset or site label conveys for this sample: HCoV-NL63 spike overlapping peptide pool stimulation. The TCR originated in a human donor who received a COVID-19 vaccine. This chain is built from TRBV12-5 and TRBJ1-5; the D gene lacks a confident call. The CDR3 region reads CASGNLMDQPQHF. The DNA reads TGTGCTAGTGGTAACCTTATGGATCAGCCCCAGCATTTT.